The entry that follows covers one TCR beta chain sequence. No antigen is known for it. These data are taken from a study of shared clonotypes between healthy human individuals. Broader study findings: With few donors, the genetic and exposure-history diversity represented was limited. Memory subsets generally showed smaller estimated richness than naive subsets did.

The assay ran at deep level. Clones were read by immunoSEQ multiplex PCR, and TCRdb kept only the in-frame ones, dropping some. The sample has over a million clones, roughly 96% seen once. Germline CDR1 reads LGHNA; CDR2 reads YNFKEQ. The CDR3 sequence is 17 residues long. With V trimmed by 0 bases and J by 5 bases, 5 bases remained unmatched. This clonotype was obtained from a man aged 25 to 40 in good health. Sequenced input: naive CD4+ T cells sorted from blood. Subset specified: CD45RA+ positively selected. The gene calls are TRBV4-2 and TRBJ1-5; 12 nucleotides line up with TRBD1. The CDR3 region is CASSQEPGQGAHQPQHF. The CDR3, as DNA: TGTGCCAGCAGCCAAGAGCCGGGACAGGGGGCCCATCAGCCCCAGCATTTT.